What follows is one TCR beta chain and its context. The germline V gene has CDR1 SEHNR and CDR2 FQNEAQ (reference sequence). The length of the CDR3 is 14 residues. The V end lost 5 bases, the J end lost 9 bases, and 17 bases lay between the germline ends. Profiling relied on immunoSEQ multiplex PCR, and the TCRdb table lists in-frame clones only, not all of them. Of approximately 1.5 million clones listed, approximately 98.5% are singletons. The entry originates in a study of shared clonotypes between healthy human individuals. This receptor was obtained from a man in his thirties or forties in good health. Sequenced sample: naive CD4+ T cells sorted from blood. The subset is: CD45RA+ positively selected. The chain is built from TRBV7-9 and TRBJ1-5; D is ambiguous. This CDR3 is CASSKDGDVRPQHF. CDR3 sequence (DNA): TGTGCCAGCAGCAAGGATGGGGATGTACGGCCCCAGCATTTT.